These 18 T cell receptor beta chains came from one sample sequenced in a study of shared clonotypes between healthy human individuals (dated by TCRdb to 2018 to 2021). The receptor library was made with the immunoSEQ multiplex PCR assay. In TCRdb, the immuneACCESS table is reduced to in-frame sequences with V and J assigned. These tables do not hold every clone; where another copy was compared, an unresolved V gene accounts for under half, and the others remain unexplained. This sample is represented by 2 million to 2.5 million clones; roughly 95% of them were singletons. Jointly, the top ten make up approximately 0.13% of the sample. Sequenced sample: naive CD4+ T cells sorted from blood. The cell subset or site label corresponds to: CD45RA+ positively selected. Receptors originate from a man aged 18 to 30 in good health.

The table lists this clone with a count of one. The chain couples TRBV6-5 to TRBJ1-4, with D possibly TRBD1 on 6 matching bases. Trimming cost V 5 bases and J 8 bases, with 18 bases left between them. The CDR3 contains 15 residues. The germline CDR1 and CDR2 sequences are MNHEY and SVGAGI. The DNA of the CDR3 is TGTGCCAGCAGTCCCGGCGGGGGGGCTAGAGAAAAACTGTTTTTT. The encoded protein is CASSPGGGAREKLFF.

This sequence joins TRBV30 and TRBJ2-7; no clear D. From germline, CDR1 is GTSNPN and CDR2 SVGIG (reference sequence). V was cut by 2 bases and J by 0 bases, with 11 bases left in between. The CDR3 length is 14 residues. CDR3 DNA sequence: TGTGCCTGGAGTCCCCTGCGGAACTCCTACGAGCAGTACTTC. It yields the protein CAWSPLRNSYEQYF.

The sample holds one count of this clone. The J gene is TRBJ2-7, the V gene TRBV10-3; 7 nucleotides agree with TRBD1. Germline V CDR1 and CDR2: ENHRY, SYGVKD. This CDR3 comprises 13 residues. The junction had 5 bases not matched to a gene; V was cut back by 5 bases and J by 4 bases. The CDR3 here is CAISSGTEYEQYF. Written as DNA, the CDR3 is TGTGCCATCAGTTCCGGGACAGAGTACGAGCAGTACTTC.

The gene calls are TRBV7-9 and TRBJ1-1; a weak D match, TRBD1 (6 bases). The germline V and J ends were trimmed by 3 bases and 2 bases, with 13 bases remaining between them. CDR3 length: 15 residues. CDR1 is SEHNR and CDR2 is FQNEAQ in the germline V gene (reference sequence). CDR3 loop: CASSLRTEPNTEAFF. The CDR3 DNA follows: TGTGCCAGCAGCTTGAGGACAGAGCCAAACACTGAAGCTTTCTTT.

The chain carries TRBV9 and TRBJ2-2; D is possibly TRBD1 or TRBD2 (5 bases each). Germline V lookup: CDR1 SGDLS, CDR2 YYNGEE. The CDR3 spans 17 residues. With 4 bases removed from V and 6 bases from J, the gap between germline ends came to 22 bases. The CDR3 bases are TGTGCCAGCAGCACTTCCTTCGGGGCAGGGCGGCCCGGGGAGCTGTTTTTT. Residues: CASSTSFGAGRPGELFF.

This clone was picked up one time. The J gene is TRBJ1-2, the V gene TRBV5-6; TRBD1 agrees at 7 bases. Germline V gives CDR1 SGHDT, CDR2 YYEEEE. The trim removed 3 bases at V and 1 base at J, leaving 3 bases unmatched. CDR3 length equals 14 residues. The CDR3 region is CASSYGQDNYGYTF. For the CDR3, the DNA is TGTGCCAGCAGCTACGGACAGGATAACTATGGCTACACCTTC.

As regards this clone: Distinct nucleotide sequences in the sample also encode this CDR3. This sequence joins TRBV5-1 and TRBJ2-3; D ambiguous. From germline, CDR1 is SGHRS and CDR2 YFSETQ. This CDR3 comprises 13 residues. V shed 1 base and J shed 1 base, with 4 bases lying between them. CDR3 region: CASSLTGTDTQYF. The CDR3 DNA reads TGCGCCAGCAGCTTGACTGGCACAGATACGCAGTATTTT. The whole variable domain, remainder taken from reference TRBV5-1 and TRBJ2-3, is KAGVTQTPRYLIKTRGQQVTLSCSPISGHRSVSWYQQTPGQGLQFLFEYFSETQRNKGNFPGRFSGRQFSNSRSEMNVSTLELGDSALYLCASSLTGTDTQYFGPGTRLTVL.

J is TRBJ2-7 and V is TRBV11-2; D not certain. CDR1 SGHAT and CDR2 FQNNGV come from the germline V gene. CDR3 length equals 13 residues. V gave up 5 bases and J gave up 3 bases, with 11 bases separating them. This chain's CDR3 is CASSSRAHYEQYF. The CDR3 DNA reads as TGTGCCAGCAGCAGCCGGGCCCACTACGAGCAGTACTTC. Filled out from reference TRBV11-2 and TRBJ2-7, the complete variable domain reads EAGVAQSPRYKIIEKRQSVAFWCNPISGHATLYWYQQILGQGPKLLIQFQNNGVVDDSQLPKDRFSAERLKGVDSTLKIQPAKLEDSAVYLCASSSRAHYEQYFGPGTRLTVT.

This chain joins TRBV11-2 and TRBJ1-1, with D hard to call. V was clipped by 1 base and J by 1 base, with 7 bases between them. In germline, CDR1 is SGHAT, CDR2 FQNNGV. The CDR3 contains 14 residues. CDR3 in amino acids: CASSLGKGNTEAFF. Here the CDR3 DNA reads TGTGCCAGCAGCTTAGGGAAGGGGAACACTGAAGCTTTCTTT.

This chain joins TRBV5-4 and TRBJ1-4; D possibly corresponds to TRBD1 (6 bases). The germline V gene encodes CDR1 SGHNT and CDR2 YYREEE (reference sequence). V was shortened by 2 bases and J by 8 bases, with 19 bases between the two germline ends. The CDR3 extends over 16 amino acids. CDR3 coding DNA: TGTGCCAGCAGCTTAGGTACAGGGACATTTACGGAAAAACTGTTTTTT. Residues: CASSLGTGTFTEKLFF.

The chain links TRBV27 to TRBJ1-2; tentatively, D is TRBD1 (5 bases). The CDR3 runs to 13 residues. The germline gives CDR1 MNHEY, CDR2 SMNVEV (reference sequence). V was trimmed by 3 bases and J by 7 bases, leaving 12 bases between them. CDR3 bases: TGTGCCAGCAGTTTTAGGCAGGGTGGTGGCTACACCTTC. Translation gives CASSFRQGGGYTF.

The chain joins TRBV5-6 to TRBJ1-6; D unclear. The germline V gene has CDR1 SGHDT and CDR2 YYEEEE. The CDR3 sequence is 17 residues long. V dropped 1 base and J dropped 0 bases, with 11 bases sitting between them. CDR3 DNA sequence: TGTGCCAGCAGCTTGAGACACACGAGCTCCTATAATTCACCCCTCCACTTT. Translation gives CASSLRHTSSYNSPLHF. Drawing the rest from reference TRBV5-6 and TRBJ1-6, the complete variable domain is DAGVTQSPTHLIKTRGQQVTLRCSPKSGHDTVSWYQQALGQGPQFIFQYYEEEERQRGNFPDRFSGHQFPNYSSELNVNALLLGDSALYLCASSLRHTSSYNSPLHFGNGTRLTVT.

The chain has TRBV6-5 and TRBJ1-2; TRBD1 matches 7 bases. The CDR3 runs 14 residues. With 6 bases clipped from V and 2 bases from J, the junction kept 6 bases outside the gene matches. Per the germline V gene, CDR1 is MNHEY and CDR2 is SVGAGI. The DNA for the CDR3 is TGTGCCAGCAGCACCAGGGGGGGGAACTATGGCTACACCTTC. As protein: CASSTRGGNYGYTF.

The chain couples TRBV7-2 to TRBJ2-3; TRBD2 matches 10 bases. This CDR3 spans 18 amino acids. V lost 1 base and J lost 5; bases outside the gene matches: 12. CDR1 and CDR2 from the germline V gene are SGHTA and FQGNSA. CDR3 protein: CASSLGGPRLAGEDTQYF. For the CDR3, the DNA is TGTGCCAGCAGCTTAGGGGGCCCACGGCTAGCGGGAGAAGATACGCAGTATTTT.

The rearrangement links TRBV18 to TRBJ2-3, with a weak D call TRBD1 (5 bases). Germline values: CDR1 KGHSH, CDR2 LQKENI. V was trimmed by 1 base and J by 0 bases, leaving 11 bases between them. The CDR3 spans 16 residues. CDR3 loop: CASSPRPGFSTDTQYF. In DNA form, the CDR3 reads TGTGCCAGCTCACCACGGCCAGGGTTCAGCACAGATACGCAGTATTTT.

The chain combines TRBV19 with TRBJ1-1, with D hard to call. Trimming removed 6 bases from V and 7 bases from J, with 12 bases in between. The CDR3 loop spans 12 amino acids. Germline loops: CDR1 LNHDA, CDR2 SQIVND (reference sequence). The CDR3 nucleotides are TGTGCCAGTAGCTATGGGGTGGGTGAAGCTTTCTTT. The encoded protein is CASSYGVGEAFF.

Here the CDR3 DNA reads TGTGCCAGCAGTTACTCGGGACAGGGGGCGGCTGGCTACACCTTC. Its translation: CASSYSGQGAAGYTF. The chain is built from TRBV6-6 and TRBJ1-2; TRBD1 agrees at 12 bases. Losses at the gene ends were 0 bases for V and 7 bases for J; bases not matched to a gene: 3. This CDR3 comprises 15 residues. Germline V lookup: CDR1 MNHNY, CDR2 SVGAGI (reference sequence).

This chain links TRBV11-2 with TRBJ2-4; 7 nucleotides align to TRBD1. The germline V gene has CDR1 SGHAT and CDR2 FQNNGV. V lost 1 base, J lost 1 base, and 10 bases stayed unmatched. CDR3 size: 18 residues. The CDR3 DNA is TGTGCCAGCAGCTTAGCCCCCGGACAGGTTCGTGCCAAAAACATTCAGTACTTC. This codes for CASSLAPGQVRAKNIQYF. Together with reference TRBV11-2 and TRBJ2-4, the CDR3 gives the full variable domain: EAGVAQSPRYKIIEKRQSVAFWCNPISGHATLYWYQQILGQGPKLLIQFQNNGVVDDSQLPKDRFSAERLKGVDSTLKIQPAKLEDSAVYLCASSLAPGQVRAKNIQYFGAGTRLSVL.